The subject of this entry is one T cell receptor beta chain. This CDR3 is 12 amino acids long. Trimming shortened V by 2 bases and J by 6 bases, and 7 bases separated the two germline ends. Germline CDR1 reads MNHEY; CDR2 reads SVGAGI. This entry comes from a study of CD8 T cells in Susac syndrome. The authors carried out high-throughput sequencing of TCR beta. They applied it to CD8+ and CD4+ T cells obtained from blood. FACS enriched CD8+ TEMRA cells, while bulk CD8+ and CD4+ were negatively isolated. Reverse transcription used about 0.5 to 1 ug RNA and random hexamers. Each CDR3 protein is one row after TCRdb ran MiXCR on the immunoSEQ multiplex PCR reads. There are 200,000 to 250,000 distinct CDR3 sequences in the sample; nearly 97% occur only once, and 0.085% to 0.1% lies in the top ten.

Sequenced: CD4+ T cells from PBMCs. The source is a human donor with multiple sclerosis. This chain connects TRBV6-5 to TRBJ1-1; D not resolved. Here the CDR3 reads CASSYGGAEAFF. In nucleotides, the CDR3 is TGTGCCAGCAGTTACGGCGGGGCTGAAGCTTTCTTT.